This passage covers 10 T cell receptor beta chains from one sample sequenced in a study of blood T cells in healthy people across ages. The second PCR ran about 6 to 12 cycles with a sample-barcoded 5' primer and J-beta primers. TCRdb re-called the 5' RACE reads through MiXCR, storing one row per CDR3 protein. The data contain 600,000 or so distinct CDR3 sequences, about 30% of them seen just once; the ten biggest clones take up approximately 14%. Sequencing input: blood. Source of these receptors: a woman over 75 in good health.

This clonotype was observed a handful of times. A much larger clone differs by one base, so this may be a read error. This chain uses TRBV5-6 with TRBJ2-1, with 9 bases fitting TRBD2. The end of the DNA aligns better with TRBJ2-7, so the J call may be wrong. CDR1 and CDR2 (germline): SGHDT, YYEEEE. CDR3 size: 15 residues. The CDR3 DNA reads TGTGCCAGCAGCTCCCTAGCGGGGAGATACAATGAGCAGTACTTC. Amino acid sequence: CASSSLAGRYNEQYF.

This clonotype was detected only a few times. The chain recombines TRBV30 with TRBJ1-2; D may be TRBD1 (5 bases). The CDR3 is made up of 13 amino acids. V was pared by 3 bases and J by 2 bases, with 10 bases between. The germline V gene encodes CDR1 GTSNPN and CDR2 SVGIG (reference sequence). The CDR3 reads CAWSSGQNYGYTF. The CDR3 DNA sequence: TGTGCCTGGAGCTCCGGACAAAACTATGGCTACACCTTC.

Notes on this clonotype: A much larger clone lies one base from this, so it may be a read error. The chain has TRBV27 and TRBJ2-1; perhaps TRBD2 as D (6 bases). From germline, CDR1 is MNHEY and CDR2 SMNVEV (reference sequence). CDR3 size: 13 residues. The V end was cut by 11 bases, the J end by 8 bases, with 19 bases between. As DNA, the CDR3 is TGTGCCGGCATCCGGACTAATTCCGATGAGCAGTTCTTC. Translating gives CAGIRTNSDEQFF.

Comment on this clonotype: A read error may be the cause here, since a much bigger clone is one base away. V is TRBV2 and J is TRBJ2-1; 8 positions agree with TRBD1. The end of the DNA aligns better with TRBJ2-7, so the J call may be wrong. The germline CDR1 and CDR2 sequences are SNHLY and FYNNEI. CDR3 length: 14 residues. The CDR3 is CASSETRTGLEQYF. CDR3 nucleotide sequence: TGTGCCAGCAGTGAAACGCGGACAGGGCTCGAGCAGTACTTC.

As regards this clonotype: A much larger clone lies one base from this, so it may be a read error. The V call is TRBV5-1, the J call TRBJ2-1, with a tentative D call TRBD2 (6 bases). The J call may be mistaken, given a closer DNA end match to TRBJ2-7. Per germline, CDR1 SGHRS and CDR2 YFSETQ. This CDR3 has 19 amino acids. As DNA, the CDR3 is TGCGCCAGCAGCTTGGCCGGGGGACCGCGACAGCGATCCTACAATGAGCAGTACTTC. Amino acid sequence: CASSLAGGPRQRSYNEQYF.

This clonotype was recorded a few times. J is TRBJ1-3 and V is TRBV20-1, with D hard to call. Germline values: CDR1 DFQATT, CDR2 SNEGSKA (reference sequence). The V gene lost 6 bases and the J gene lost 0 bases, with 15 bases spanning the gap. The CDR3 extends over 15 amino acids. The CDR3 protein is CSADNYRSSGNTIYF. DNA of the CDR3: TGCAGTGCCGATAATTACCGGTCCTCTGGAAACACCATATATTTT.

Comments on this clonotype: Since a much larger clone is just one base distant, this may be a read error. This chain uses TRBV6-5 with TRBJ1-2, with TRBD1 as a possible D gene (5 bases). Germline V gene sequence: CDR1 MNHEY, CDR2 SVGAGI. This CDR3 spans 12 amino acids. CDR3: CASSPGMHGHTF. CDR3 bases: TGTGCCAGCAGTCCAGGGATGCATGGCCACACCTTC.

V is TRBV5-6 and J is TRBJ1-5, with D maybe TRBD1 (5 bases). The CDR3 runs 17 residues. The germline V and J ends were trimmed by 3 bases and 7 bases, with 23 bases remaining between them. Germline V gene data show CDR1 as SGHDT and CDR2 as YYEEEE. CDR3: CASSSGFASGGQQPQHF. CDR3 DNA sequence: TGTGCCAGCAGCTCGGGCTTTGCCTCGGGAGGACAACAGCCCCAGCATTTT. The variable domain in full, completed from reference TRBV5-6 and TRBJ1-5, reads DAGVTQSPTHLIKTRGQQVTLRCSPKSGHDTVSWYQQALGQGPQFIFQYYEEEERQRGNFPDRFSGHQFPNYSSELNVNALLLGDSALYLCASSSGFASGGQQPQHFGDGTRLSIL.

V usage is TRBV5-6 and J usage is TRBJ1-1; TRBD1 might be the D (5 bases). V lost 4 bases, J lost 1 base, and 17 bases lay in between. Germline V gives CDR1 SGHDT, CDR2 YYEEEE. The CDR3 contains 16 residues. For the CDR3, the DNA is TGTGCCAGCAGCCCCCGTGGCCGACAGACGAACACTGAAGCTTTCTTT. It is translated as CASSPRGRQTNTEAFF.

This clonotype has a handful of counts. This sequence joins TRBV28 and TRBJ1-1; tentatively, D is TRBD1 (5 bases). The CDR3 extends over 11 amino acids. Germline V CDR1 and CDR2: MDHEN, SYDVKM. Trimming stripped 5 bases from V and 11 bases from J, with 12 bases between. This chain's CDR3 is CASSPQGEAFF. The DNA for the CDR3 is TGTGCCAGCAGTCCTCAGGGAGAGGCTTTCTTT.